These 3 T cell receptor beta chains share one sample of origin, sequenced in a study of cytomegalovirus exposure and HLA in healthy donors. PCR amplification relied on 60 Vbeta primers (plus 13 Jbeta primers). Measured with immunoSEQ multiplex PCR; TCRdb has only the in-frame clones, and not every one. Of 12,000 to 15,000 clones detected, about 60% appear once; the ten largest clones hold approximately 19%. The material sequenced was PBMCs. The source is a woman aged 45-59 years in good health and CMV-seropositive.

The chain uses TRBV7-2 and TRBJ2-3; possible D gene TRBD2, 6 bases. This CDR3 contains 16 residues. V was clipped by 4 bases and J by 2 bases, with 16 bases between them. Germline loops: CDR1 SGHTA, CDR2 FQGNSA. For the CDR3, the DNA is TGTGCCAGCAGCTCTTACGCGGGACGGGTCACAGATACGCAGTATTTT. Translated, it gives CASSSYAGRVTDTQYF.

Regarding this clone: A junction end diverges from the germline sequence, so it may reflect a read error. The chain couples TRBV4-1 to TRBJ2-5; TRBD2 matches 8 bases. The CDR3 has 16 residues. Germline V gives CDR1 MGHRA, CDR2 YSYEKL. The CDR3: CASRQDPGGPRETQYF. CDR3 nucleotide sequence: TGCGCCAGCAGACAAGATCCGGGAGGGCCACGGGAGACCCAGTACTTC.

The gene calls are TRBV28 and TRBJ1-5; D gene ambiguous. The V end lost 4 bases, the J end lost 5 bases, and 6 bases lay between the germline ends. Looked up from germline, CDR1 is MDHEN and CDR2 is SYDVKM. This CDR3 comprises 12 residues. The CDR3 loop is CASSSGDQPQHF. CDR3 coding DNA: TGTGCCAGCAGTTCCGGAGATCAGCCCCAGCATTTT.